This T cell receptor (beta chain) was retrieved from a study of shared clonotypes between healthy human individuals. Profiled with immunoSEQ multiplex PCR; TCRdb holds only in-frame clones, not every one. The sample records about 710,000 clones, more than 70% being singletons. Germline CDR1 is SGHNT and CDR2 is YYREEE (reference sequence). Trimming took 2 bases from V and 3 from J, leaving 13 bases between them. The CDR3 totals 15 residues. With regard to this clone: Antigen specificity is unknown.

Findings and limits, study-wide: Richness estimates generally favored naive over memory subsets.

J is TRBJ2-3 and V is TRBV5-4; D might be TRBD2 (7 bases). The source of this sequence is a woman in her 30s in good health. The sequencing input was memory CD4+ T cells sorted from blood. Subset defined: CD45RA-negative fraction. The CDR3 is CASSFGGQRTDTQYF. The DNA for the CDR3 is TGTGCCAGCAGCTTCGGGGGGCAGAGGACAGATACGCAGTATTTT.